This T cell receptor (beta chain) comes out of a study of cytomegalovirus exposure and HLA in healthy donors. In the PCR, 60 Vbeta and 13 Jbeta primers were used. Assay: immunoSEQ multiplex PCR; the TCRdb copy retains only in-frame clones and omits some. The profile shows around 170,000 clones, around 85% of them singletons. V was pared by 4 bases and J by 0 bases, with 7 bases between. Per the germline V gene, CDR1 is ENHRY and CDR2 is SYGVKD. This CDR3 has 14 residues. A note on this clone: The antigen is undetermined.

Study outcomes and limitations: Based on reports, TCR beta sequences accurately predicted HLA-A and HLA-B alleles for most subjects. As confirmed in vitro, a few CMV-associated chains were specific for CMV antigens. Sequencing had likely introduced a cluster of highly shared sequence variants as an artifact. When analyzed later, the rates of TCR association showed variation by HLA locus, with DRB1 the most and HLA-C the fewest.

This TCR derives from a man aged 45-60 years in good health and CMV-seronegative. V usage is TRBV10-3 and J usage is TRBJ2-1, with D perhaps TRBD1 (5 bases). The material sequenced was PBMCs. This CDR3 is CAISGGLSYNEQFF. The CDR3 nucleotides read TGTGCCATCAGTGGGGGCCTCTCCTACAATGAGCAGTTCTTC.